The TCR beta chain under discussion was sequenced for a study of T cells after yellow fever vaccination. Study-wide context: It was SMART-Seq v4 Ultra Low Input that prepared the fractions with low cell numbers. General study findings and limits: Bulk-population clonotypes that are abundant could appear as contaminants in FACS-sorted repertoires. Of the clonotypes, a small share occurred in both CD4 and CD8 compartments.

One entry per CDR3 protein, called by TCRdb with MiXCR from the 5' RACE reads. Found here are about 330,000 distinct CDR3 sequences, approximately 4% of them singletons; the top ten hold about 26%. Worth noting for this clonotype: Its specificity is not known.

The TCR sequence derives from a man between 18 and 35 years old who received the YFV17D yellow fever vaccine. The sample was PBMCs, taken 5 days after the yellow fever booster vaccination.

The CDR3 region is CASRDRAYTGELFF. The CDR3 nucleotides read TGTGCCAGCAGGGACAGGGCCTACACCGGGGAGCTGTTTTTT. This chain joins TRBV27 and TRBJ2-2; 8 nucleotides agree with TRBD1. The CDR3 consists of 14 residues. The germline CDR1 and CDR2 sequences are MNHEY and SMNVEV (reference sequence). With V trimmed by 6 bases and J by 3 bases, 3 bases remained unmatched.